A selection of T cell receptor beta chains follows, all from one sample in a study of cytomegalovirus exposure and HLA in healthy donors. Clones were read by immunoSEQ multiplex PCR, and TCRdb kept only the in-frame ones, dropping some. The table includes some 200,000 clones, over 75% detected once. Sequenced: PBMCs. The receptor set was obtained from a man between 18 and 29 years old in good health and CMV-seronegative. Each CDR3 is given with its conserved first and last residue. D genes are given only for firm matches. Clone size is given for some rows only: seen once, a few or many times, or a class if the clone is expanded.

V gene	D gene	clone size	J gene	CDR3 protein	CDR3 DNA
TRBV13	-	-	TRBJ2-7	CASSLVGGGKGEQYF	TGTGCCAGCAGCTTAGTGGGAGGGGGGAAGGGCGAGCAGTACTTC
TRBV5-1	TRBD2	-	TRBJ2-7	CASSPVAGDVDEQYF	TGCGCCAGCAGCCCAGTAGCGGGAGACGTGGACGAGCAGTACTTC
TRBV5-8	TRBD2	-	TRBJ2-1	CASSLLAGTSSYNEQFF	TGTGCCAGCAGCCTCTTAGCGGGGACGAGCTCCTACAATGAGCAGTTCTTC
TRBV29-1	TRBD2	-	TRBJ2-7	CSVRLAAYEQYF	TGCAGCGTGAGACTAGCGGCCTACGAGCAGTACTTC
TRBV11-3	-	-	TRBJ2-5	CASSLGDKQETQYF	TGTGCCAGCAGCCTGGGTGACAAACAAGAGACCCAGTACTTC
TRBV30	-	-	TRBJ1-1	CAWSVGRGGTEAFF	TGTGCCTGGAGTGTAGGAAGGGGGGGCACTGAAGCTTTCTTT
TRBV6-5	TRBD2	-	TRBJ2-7	CASSVGLAYEQYF	TGTGCCAGCAGTGTGGGACTAGCCTACGAGCAGTACTTC
TRBV6-1	-	once	TRBJ1-1	CASKLDRLQNTEAFF	TGTGCCAGTAAGCTTGACCGACTACAGAACACTGAAGCTTTCTTT
TRBV27	-	-	TRBJ2-3	CASSTPQTDTQYF	TGTGCCAGCAGTACCCCACAGACAGATACGCAGTATTTT
TRBV7-9	TRBD2	-	TRBJ2-5	CASSALPLAGETQYF	TGTGCCAGCAGCGCACTCCCACTAGCGGGCGAGACCCAGTACTTC
TRBV11-3	TRBD1	-	TRBJ2-3	CASSTPTGGRTDTQYF	TGTGCCAGCAGCACACCGACAGGGGGAAGGACAGATACGCAGTATTTT
TRBV4-2	TRBD2	-	TRBJ2-3	CASSQAFGGGRGTDTQYF	TGTGCCAGCAGCCAAGCCTTCGGGGGGGGGAGGGGCACAGATACGCAGTATTTT
TRBV28	TRBD2	-	TRBJ2-3	CASTTPSGADTQYF	TGTGCCAGCACCACCCCCAGCGGGGCAGATACGCAGTATTTT
TRBV5-1	TRBD2	-	TRBJ2-1	CASSLGASGISYNEQFF	TGCGCCAGCAGCTTGGGGGCCAGCGGGATCTCCTACAATGAGCAGTTCTTC
TRBV4-3	-	-	TRBJ2-3	CASSPGGGQDADTQYF	TGCGCCAGCAGCCCTGGCGGCGGGCAGGACGCAGATACGCAGTATTTT
TRBV4-1	-	-	TRBJ2-2	CASSQDEAGAGTGELFF	TGCGCCAGCAGCCAAGATGAGGCGGGGGCCGGCACCGGGGAGCTGTTTTTT
TRBV7-8	-	-	TRBJ2-2	CASSLGGQGLTGELFF	TGTGCCAGCAGCTTAGGGGGACAAGGGTTGACCGGGGAGCTGTTTTTT
TRBV28	TRBD2	-	TRBJ2-3	CASSFLLAGGTDTQYF	TGTGCCAGCAGTTTTTTACTAGCGGGAGGTACAGATACGCAGTATTTT
TRBV2	-	few	TRBJ1-1	CASSSNGGTEAFF	TGTGCCAGCAGCTCTAACGGGGGGACTGAAGCTTTCTTT
TRBV5-6	-	-	TRBJ1-2	CASSPPTTAQYGYTF	TGTGCCAGCAGCCCCCCCACGACGGCACAGTATGGCTACACCTTC
TRBV2	TRBD1	-	TRBJ1-5	CASHGAGQSNQPQHF	TGTGCCAGCCATGGTGCGGGACAGAGCAATCAGCCCCAGCATTTT
TRBV27	-	-	TRBJ1-2	CASSLGVFYGYTF	TGTGCCAGCAGTTTAGGAGTCTTCTATGGCTACACCTTC
TRBV6-6	TRBD2	-	TRBJ2-2	CASRRLAELTGELFF	TGTGCCAGCAGACGACTAGCGGAACTTACCGGGGAGCTGTTTTTT
TRBV28	-	-	TRBJ1-1	CASSLGGGFSAFF	TGTGCCAGCAGTTTAGGGGGCGGGTTTTCAGCTTTCTTT
TRBV18	-	-	TRBJ1-1	CASSRGGTTEAFF	TGTGCCAGCTCCCGGGGGGGGACCACTGAAGCTTTCTTT
TRBV6-1	TRBD1	-	TRBJ1-2	CASNPTRGSNGYTF	TGTGCCAGCAATCCTACCAGGGGGTCGAATGGCTACACCTTC
TRBV29-1	TRBD1	-	TRBJ1-2	CSVSRQGGYTF	TGCAGCGTTTCCCGACAGGGTGGCTACACCTTC
TRBV6-6	TRBD1	-	TRBJ2-7	CASTLTGGVYEQYF	TGTGCCAGCACTTTGACAGGGGGCGTCTACGAGCAGTACTTC
TRBV19	TRBD1	-	TRBJ2-1	CASSRQGPYNEQFF	TGTGCCAGTAGTAGACAGGGGCCCTACAATGAGCAGTTCTTC